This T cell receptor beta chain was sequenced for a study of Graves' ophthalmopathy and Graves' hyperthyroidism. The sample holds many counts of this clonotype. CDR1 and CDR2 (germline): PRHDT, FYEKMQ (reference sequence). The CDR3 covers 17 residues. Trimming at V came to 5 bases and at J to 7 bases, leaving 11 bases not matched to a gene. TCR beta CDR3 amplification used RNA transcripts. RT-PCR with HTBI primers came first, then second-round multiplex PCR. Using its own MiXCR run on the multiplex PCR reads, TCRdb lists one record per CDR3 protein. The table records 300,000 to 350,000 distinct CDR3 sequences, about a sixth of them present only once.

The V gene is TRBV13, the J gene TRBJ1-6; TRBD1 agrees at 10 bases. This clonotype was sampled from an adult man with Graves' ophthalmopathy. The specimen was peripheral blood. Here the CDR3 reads CASSHRDRGLGNSPLHF. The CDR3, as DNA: TGTGCCAGCAGCCACAGGGACAGGGGTTTGGGCAATTCACCCCTCCACTTT.